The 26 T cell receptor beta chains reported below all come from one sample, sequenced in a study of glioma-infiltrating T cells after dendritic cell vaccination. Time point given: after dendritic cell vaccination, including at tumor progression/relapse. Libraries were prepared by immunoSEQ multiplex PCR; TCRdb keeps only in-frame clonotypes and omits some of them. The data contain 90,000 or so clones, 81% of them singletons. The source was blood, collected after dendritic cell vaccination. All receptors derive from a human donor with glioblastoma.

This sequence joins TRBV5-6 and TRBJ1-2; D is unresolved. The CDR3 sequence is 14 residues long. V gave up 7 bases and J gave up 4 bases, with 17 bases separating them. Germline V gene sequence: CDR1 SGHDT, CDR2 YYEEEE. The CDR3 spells CASVHLAGSYGYTF. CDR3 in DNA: TGTGCCAGCGTTCACCTAGCCGGGTCCTATGGCTACACCTTC.

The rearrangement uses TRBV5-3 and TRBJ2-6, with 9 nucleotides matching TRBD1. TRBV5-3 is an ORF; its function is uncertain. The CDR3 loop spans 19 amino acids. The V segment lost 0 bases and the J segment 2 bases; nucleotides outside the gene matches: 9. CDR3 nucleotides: TGTGCCAGAAGCTTGGGGGGACAGGGATGTTACGCTGGGGCCAACGTCCTGACTTTC. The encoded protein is CARSLGGQGCYAGANVLTF.

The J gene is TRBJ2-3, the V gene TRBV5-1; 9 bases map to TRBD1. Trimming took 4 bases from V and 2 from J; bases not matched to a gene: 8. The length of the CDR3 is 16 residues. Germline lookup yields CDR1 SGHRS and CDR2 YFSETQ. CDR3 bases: TGCGCCAGCAGCCCGCCGGGACAGGGTTTCACAGATACGCAGTATTTT. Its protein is CASSPPGQGFTDTQYF.

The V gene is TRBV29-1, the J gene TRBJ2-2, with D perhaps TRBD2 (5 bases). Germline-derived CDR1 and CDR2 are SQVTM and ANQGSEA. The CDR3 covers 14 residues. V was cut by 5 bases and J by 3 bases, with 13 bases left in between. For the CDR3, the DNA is TGCAGCGTTACTTATGGGAGAGACACCGGGGAGCTGTTTTTT. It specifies CSVTYGRDTGELFF.

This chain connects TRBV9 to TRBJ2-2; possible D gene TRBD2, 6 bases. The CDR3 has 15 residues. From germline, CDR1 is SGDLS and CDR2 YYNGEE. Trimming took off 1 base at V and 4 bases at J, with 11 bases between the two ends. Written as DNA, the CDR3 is TGTGCCAGCAGCGTAAGCTATAGCGGCACCGGGGAGCTGTTTTTT. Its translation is CASSVSYSGTGELFF.

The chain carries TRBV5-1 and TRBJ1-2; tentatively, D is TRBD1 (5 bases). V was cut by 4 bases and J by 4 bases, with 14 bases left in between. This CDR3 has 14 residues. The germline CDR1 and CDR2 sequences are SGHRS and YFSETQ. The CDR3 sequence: CASSPGSGSYGYTF. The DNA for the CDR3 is TGCGCCAGCAGCCCTGGTTCAGGGTCCTATGGCTACACCTTC.

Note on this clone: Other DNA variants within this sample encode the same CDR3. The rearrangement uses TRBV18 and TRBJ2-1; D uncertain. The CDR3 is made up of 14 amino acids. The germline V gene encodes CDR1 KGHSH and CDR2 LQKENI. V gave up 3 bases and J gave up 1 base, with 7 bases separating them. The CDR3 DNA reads TGTGCCAGCTCACCTCCGAGTTCCTACAATGAGCAGTTCTTC. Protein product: CASSPPSSYNEQFF. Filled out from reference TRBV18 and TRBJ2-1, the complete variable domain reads NAGVMQNPRHLVRRRGQEARLRCSPMKGHSHVYWYRQLPEEGLKFMVYLQKENIIDESGMPKERFSAEFPKEGPSILRIQQVVRGDSAAYFCASSPPSSYNEQFFGPGTRLTVL.

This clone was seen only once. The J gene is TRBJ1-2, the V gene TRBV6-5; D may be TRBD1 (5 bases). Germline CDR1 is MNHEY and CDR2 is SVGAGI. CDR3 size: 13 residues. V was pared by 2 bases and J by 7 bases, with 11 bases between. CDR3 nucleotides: TGTGCCAGCAGTTACCTCCAGGGCAGTGGCTACACCTTC. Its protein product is CASSYLQGSGYTF.

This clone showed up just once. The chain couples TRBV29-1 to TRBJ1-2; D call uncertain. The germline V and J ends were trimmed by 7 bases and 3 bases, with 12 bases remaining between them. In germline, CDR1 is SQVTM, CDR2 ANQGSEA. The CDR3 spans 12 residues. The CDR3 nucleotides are TGCAGCGCCAGAGACATGCACTATGGCTACACCTTC. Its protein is CSARDMHYGYTF.

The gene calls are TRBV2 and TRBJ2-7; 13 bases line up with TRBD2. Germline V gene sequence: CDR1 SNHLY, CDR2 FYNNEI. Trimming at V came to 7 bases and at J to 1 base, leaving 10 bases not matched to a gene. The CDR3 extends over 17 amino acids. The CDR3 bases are TGTGCCAGCACGGGACTAGCGGGACGGGCTAGTTCCTACGAGCAGTACTTC. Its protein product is CASTGLAGRASSYEQYF.

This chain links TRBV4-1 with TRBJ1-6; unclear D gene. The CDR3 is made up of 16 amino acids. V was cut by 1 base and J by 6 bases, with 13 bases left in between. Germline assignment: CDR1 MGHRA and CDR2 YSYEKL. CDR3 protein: CASSQVGGGFNSPLHF. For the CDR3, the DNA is TGCGCCAGCAGCCAAGTAGGCGGCGGCTTTAATTCACCCCTCCACTTT.

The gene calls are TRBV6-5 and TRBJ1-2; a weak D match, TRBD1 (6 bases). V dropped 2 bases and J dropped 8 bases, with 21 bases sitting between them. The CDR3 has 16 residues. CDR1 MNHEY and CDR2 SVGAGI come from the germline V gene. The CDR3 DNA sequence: TGTGCCAGCAGTTACCTTCTAACCACAGGGCTAGACGGCTACACCTTC. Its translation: CASSYLLTTGLDGYTF.

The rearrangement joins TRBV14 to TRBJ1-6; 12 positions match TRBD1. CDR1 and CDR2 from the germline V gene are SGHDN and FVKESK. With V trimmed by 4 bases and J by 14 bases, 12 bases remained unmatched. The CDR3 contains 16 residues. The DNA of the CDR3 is TGTGCCAGCAGCCCAGCCGGGACAGGGGGCCGCGGGTCCCTCCACTTT. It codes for CASSPAGTGGRGSLHF. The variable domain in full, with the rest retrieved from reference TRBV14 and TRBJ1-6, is EAGVTQFPSHSVIEKGQTVTLRCDPISGHDNLYWYRRVMGKEIKFLLHFVKESKQDESGMPNNRFLAERTGGTYSTLKVQPAELEDSGVYFCASSPAGTGGRGSLHFGNGTRLTVT.

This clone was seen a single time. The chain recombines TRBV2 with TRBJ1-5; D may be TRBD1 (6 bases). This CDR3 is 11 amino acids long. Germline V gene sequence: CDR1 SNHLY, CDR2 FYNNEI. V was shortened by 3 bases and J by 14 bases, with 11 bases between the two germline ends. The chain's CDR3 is CASSDQAGEHF. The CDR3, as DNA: TGTGCCAGCAGTGATCAGGCAGGGGAGCATTTT.

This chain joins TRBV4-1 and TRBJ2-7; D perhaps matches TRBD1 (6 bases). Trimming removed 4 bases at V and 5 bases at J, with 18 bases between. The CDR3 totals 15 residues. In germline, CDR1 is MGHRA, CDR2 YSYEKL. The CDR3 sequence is CASSPHPGKGDEQYF. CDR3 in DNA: TGCGCCAGCAGCCCACACCCAGGGAAGGGGGACGAGCAGTACTTC.

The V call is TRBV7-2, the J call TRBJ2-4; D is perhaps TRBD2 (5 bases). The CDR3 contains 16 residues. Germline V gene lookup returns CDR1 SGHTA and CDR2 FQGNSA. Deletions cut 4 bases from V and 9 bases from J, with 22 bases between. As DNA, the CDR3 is TGTGCCAGCAGCTGGCCTCTTGAGGGCCCGGATGGCATTCAGTACTTC. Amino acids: CASSWPLEGPDGIQYF.

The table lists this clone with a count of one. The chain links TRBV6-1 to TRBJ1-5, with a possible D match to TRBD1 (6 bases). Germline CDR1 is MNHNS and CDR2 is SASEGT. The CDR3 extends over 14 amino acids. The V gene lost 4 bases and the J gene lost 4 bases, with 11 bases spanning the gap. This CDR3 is CASSGQAWNQPQHF. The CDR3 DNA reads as TGTGCCAGCAGTGGACAGGCCTGGAATCAGCCCCAGCATTTT.

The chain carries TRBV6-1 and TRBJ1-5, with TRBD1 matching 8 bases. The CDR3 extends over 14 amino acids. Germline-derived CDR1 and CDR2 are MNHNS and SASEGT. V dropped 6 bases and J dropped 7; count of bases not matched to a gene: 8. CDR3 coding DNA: TGTGCCAGCAGGGATGGGACAGGTGGACAGCCCCAGCATTTT. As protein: CASRDGTGGQPQHF.

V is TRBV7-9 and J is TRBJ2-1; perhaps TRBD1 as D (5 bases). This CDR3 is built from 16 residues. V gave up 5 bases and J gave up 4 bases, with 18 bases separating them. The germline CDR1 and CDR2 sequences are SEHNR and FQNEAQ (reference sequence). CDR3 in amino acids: CASSPQWGRKYNEQFF. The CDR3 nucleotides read TGTGCCAGCAGCCCCCAGTGGGGCAGGAAATACAATGAGCAGTTCTTC.

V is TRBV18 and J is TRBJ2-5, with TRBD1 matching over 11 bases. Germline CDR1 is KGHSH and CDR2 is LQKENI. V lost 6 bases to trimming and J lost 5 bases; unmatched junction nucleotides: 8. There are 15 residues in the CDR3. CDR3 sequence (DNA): TGTGCCAGCTCTCCCGGGACAGGGGGACGGGAGACCCAGTACTTC. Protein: CASSPGTGGRETQYF.

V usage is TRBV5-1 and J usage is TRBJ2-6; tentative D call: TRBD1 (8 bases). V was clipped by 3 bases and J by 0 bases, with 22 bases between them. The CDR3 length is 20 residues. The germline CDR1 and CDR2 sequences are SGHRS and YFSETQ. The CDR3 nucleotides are TGCGCCAGCAGCTACCGGAGCTACAGGGGGGGAGGCTCTGGGGCCAACGTCCTGACTTTC. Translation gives CASSYRSYRGGGSGANVLTF.

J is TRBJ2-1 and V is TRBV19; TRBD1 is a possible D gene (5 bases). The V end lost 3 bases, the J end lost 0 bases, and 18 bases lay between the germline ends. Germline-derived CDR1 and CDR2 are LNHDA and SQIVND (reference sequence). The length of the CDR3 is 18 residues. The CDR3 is CASSMRTPMLSSYNEQFF. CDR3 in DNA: TGTGCCAGTAGTATGAGGACACCGATGCTGTCCTCCTACAATGAGCAGTTCTTC.

The CDR3 is CASSTTPFGYTF. The CDR3 DNA reads TGTGCCAGCAGTACAACACCGTTCGGCTACACCTTC. This chain uses TRBV2 with TRBJ1-2; D gene uncertain. This CDR3 comprises 12 residues. The germline V gene has CDR1 SNHLY and CDR2 FYNNEI. The ends were cut back, 5 bases at V and 8 bases at J, with 12 bases in the middle.

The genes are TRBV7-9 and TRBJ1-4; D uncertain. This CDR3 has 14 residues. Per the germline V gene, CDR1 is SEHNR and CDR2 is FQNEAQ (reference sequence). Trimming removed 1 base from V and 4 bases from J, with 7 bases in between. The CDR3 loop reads CASSLGQINEKLFF. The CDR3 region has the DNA TGTGCCAGCAGCTTAGGGCAGATTAATGAAAAACTGTTTTTT.

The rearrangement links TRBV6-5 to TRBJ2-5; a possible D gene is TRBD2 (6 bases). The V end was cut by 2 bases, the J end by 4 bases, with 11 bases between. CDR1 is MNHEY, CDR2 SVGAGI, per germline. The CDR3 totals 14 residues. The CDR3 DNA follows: TGTGCCAGCAGTTACGAGCACGGGAGAGAGACCCAGTACTTC. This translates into CASSYEHGRETQYF.

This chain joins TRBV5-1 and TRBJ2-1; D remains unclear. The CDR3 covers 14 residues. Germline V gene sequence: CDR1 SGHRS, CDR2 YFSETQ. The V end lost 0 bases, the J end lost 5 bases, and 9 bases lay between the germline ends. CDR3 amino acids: CASSLGQFDNEQFF. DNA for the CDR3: TGCGCCAGCAGCTTGGGGCAGTTTGACAATGAGCAGTTCTTC. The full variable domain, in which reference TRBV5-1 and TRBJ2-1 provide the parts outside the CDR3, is KAGVTQTPRYLIKTRGQQVTLSCSPISGHRSVSWYQQTPGQGLQFLFEYFSETQRNKGNFPGRFSGRQFSNSRSEMNVSTLELGDSALYLCASSLGQFDNEQFFGPGTRLTVL.